The subject of this entry is one T cell receptor (beta chain). This CDR3 comprises 13 residues. Germline V lookup: CDR1 SGHNT, CDR2 YYREEE (reference sequence). Between the trimmed V and J ends, which lost 0 bases and 5 bases, there was a span of 8 bases. These data belong to a study of shared T cell receptors in the human thymus. Here immunoSEQ multiplex PCR was the method, and the copy in TCRdb shows in-frame clones only, minus some. Of around 340,000 clones listed, 95% are singletons. This clonotype originated in a human donor. This chain joins TRBV5-4 and TRBJ1-2; D is unclear. Source material: thymocytes. Here the CDR3 reads CASSLERPYGYTF. The CDR3 DNA reads as TGTGCCAGCAGCTTGGAAAGGCCTTATGGCTACACCTTC.